This T cell receptor beta chain is from a study of blood T cell repertoires in COVID-19. There are 15 residues in the CDR3. Germline CDR1 reads LNHDA; CDR2 reads SQIVND (reference sequence). V dropped 5 bases and J dropped 4 bases, with 15 bases sitting between them. A few counts support this clone. Here immunoSEQ multiplex PCR was the method, and the copy in TCRdb shows in-frame clones only, minus some. This table holds tens of thousands of clones, about 72% found once. The TCR comes from a man older than 75 with acute or convalescent COVID-19. The V and J genes are TRBV19 and TRBJ1-5; maybe TRBD1 (5 bases). The specimen sequenced was peripheral blood. CDR3 in amino acids: CASSSYRSRNQPQHF. CDR3 DNA: TGTGCCAGTAGTTCTTACAGGAGTCGTAATCAGCCCCAGCATTTT. Looking up the rest from reference TRBV19 and TRBJ1-5 gives the full variable domain: DGGITQSPKYLFRKEGQNVTLSCEQNLNHDAMYWYRQDPGQGLRLIYYSQIVNDFQKGDIAEGYSVSREKKESFPLTVTSAQKNPTAFYLCASSSYRSRNQPQHFGDGTRLSIL.